The 28 T cell receptor beta chains below were found in one sample sequenced in a study of human T cells and chemical hapten exposure. Specified time point: patch test 2, 6 weeks after DPC sensitization. Stated treatment: therapeutic diphenylcyclopropenone sensitization with weekly scalp DPC. TCRdb processed the RACE reads anew with MiXCR; each CDR3 protein has one entry. The sample carries about 350,000 distinct CDR3 sequences, nearly 6.5% recorded once. The sample consisted of whole blood, taken in connection with sensitization to the hapten diphenylcyclopropenone (DPC). The source of these receptors is a young woman with alopecia areata. Some clones in this sample may be carry-over from other donors' samples.

This clonotype was recorded a few times. The chain carries TRBV4-2 and TRBJ2-1, with a possible D match to TRBD2 (6 bases). Looked up from germline, CDR1 is LGHNA and CDR2 is YNFKEQ. CDR3 size: 12 residues. Trimming removed 6 bases from V and 10 bases from J, with 13 bases in between. The chain's CDR3 is CASSIGTGEQFF. Written as DNA, the CDR3 is TGTGCCAGCAGTATCGGGACTGGGGAGCAGTTCTTC.

The J gene is TRBJ2-1, the V gene TRBV27; tentative D call: TRBD1 (5 bases). From germline, CDR1 is MNHEY and CDR2 SMNVEV (reference sequence). Trimming shortened V by 5 bases and J by 6 bases, and 23 bases separated the two germline ends. This CDR3 spans 17 amino acids. In DNA form, the CDR3 reads TGTGCCAGCAGTGACAGTGGGTTGGAGTGGGGCGTCAATGAGCAGTTCTTC. Translated, it gives CASSDSGLEWGVNEQFF.

The sample holds a few counts of this clonotype. The genes are TRBV7-9 and TRBJ2-1; possible D gene TRBD2, 7 bases. Germline-derived CDR1 and CDR2 are SEHNR and FQNEAQ (reference sequence). With 5 bases removed from V and 0 bases from J, the gap between germline ends came to 29 bases. The CDR3 length is 21 residues. Here the CDR3 DNA reads TGTGCCAGCAGCCTTGTTCGAATGCGGGGGCCGCGCCGTACCTCCTACAATGAGCAGTTCTTC. Translation: CASSLVRMRGPRRTSYNEQFF. Drawing the rest from reference TRBV7-9 and TRBJ2-1, the complete variable domain is DTGVSQNPRHKITKRGQNVTFRCDPISEHNRLYWYRQTLGQGPEFLTYFQNEAQLEKSRLLSDRFSAERPKGSFSTLEIQRTEQGDSAMYLCASSLVRMRGPRRTSYNEQFFGPGTRLTVL.

The table lists this clonotype with a few counts. This sequence joins TRBV7-9 and TRBJ1-3, with TRBD1 matching over 8 bases. The CDR3 length is 17 residues. V lost 6 bases and J lost 3; bases outside the gene matches: 13. Per the germline V gene, CDR1 is SEHNR and CDR2 is FQNEAQ (reference sequence). The CDR3 sequence: CASRAGQGEGNGNTIYF. The CDR3 DNA sequence: TGTGCCAGCAGGGCCGGACAGGGCGAAGGGAATGGAAACACCATATATTTT.

This clonotype was counted only a few times. The chain combines TRBV13 with TRBJ2-2; D is undetermined. V was pared by 0 bases and J by 5 bases, with 16 bases between. Germline CDR1 is PRHDT and CDR2 is FYEKMQ (reference sequence). The CDR3 totals 17 residues. The CDR3 nucleotides read TGTGCCAGCAGCTTAGGGGCCCTCAGGATGGTTACCGGGGAGCTGTTTTTT. It specifies CASSLGALRMVTGELFF. Supplemented by reference TRBV13 and TRBJ2-2, the full variable domain reads AAGVIQSPRHLIKEKRETATLKCYPIPRHDTVYWYQQGPGQDPQFLISFYEKMQSDKGSIPDRFSAQQFSDYHSELNMSSLELGDSALYFCASSLGALRMVTGELFFGEGSRLTVL.

This clonotype was counted many times. The V call is TRBV5-6, the J call TRBJ2-3; D might be TRBD1 or TRBD2, each matching 6 bases. The CDR3 is made up of 16 amino acids. Between the trimmed V and J ends, which lost 4 bases and 0 bases, there was a span of 15 bases. From germline, CDR1 is SGHDT and CDR2 YYEEEE. The CDR3 coding sequence is TGTGCCAGCAGCCCCCTCTCGGGGGCTAGCACAGATACGCAGTATTTT. Translated: CASSPLSGASTDTQYF. The whole variable domain, filled in from reference TRBV5-6 and TRBJ2-3, reads DAGVTQSPTHLIKTRGQQVTLRCSPKSGHDTVSWYQQALGQGPQFIFQYYEEEERQRGNFPDRFSGHQFPNYSSELNVNALLLGDSALYLCASSPLSGASTDTQYFGPGTRLTVL.

This clonotype was seen many times. The chain uses TRBV11-2 and TRBJ2-3; 9 bases are shared with TRBD2. The CDR3 totals 16 residues. Germline CDR1 reads SGHAT; CDR2 reads FQNNGV. The trim removed 5 bases at V and 6 bases at J, leaving 12 bases unmatched. This CDR3 is CASSLSSGGIGDTQYF. Here the CDR3 DNA reads TGTGCCAGCAGCCTCTCAAGCGGGGGGATTGGGGATACGCAGTATTTT.

This clonotype has just one count. This chain connects TRBV5-6 to TRBJ2-7; D may be TRBD1 (5 bases). CDR1 is SGHDT and CDR2 is YYEEEE in the germline V gene. The germline V and J ends were trimmed by 2 bases and 3 bases, with 12 bases remaining between them. The CDR3 covers 14 residues. For the CDR3, the DNA is TGTGCCAGCAGCTTTTCAGGGAACGTCTACGAGCAGTACTTC. Protein product: CASSFSGNVYEQYF.

This clonotype was detected many times. The chain's CDR3 is CASSFRANLGNEKLFF. The CDR3 coding sequence is TGTGCCAGCAGCTTCCGGGCCAACCTAGGGAATGAAAAACTGTTTTTT. The rearrangement uses TRBV7-8 and TRBJ1-4; D is uncertain. This CDR3 has 16 amino acids. Germline V gene sequence: CDR1 SGHVS, CDR2 FQNEAQ. V lost 3 bases to trimming and J lost 5 bases, with 16 bases between them.

This clonotype was observed a few times. V and J are TRBV5-6 and TRBJ2-5; 9 bases are shared with TRBD1. CDR1 is SGHDT, CDR2 YYEEEE, per germline. Trimming removed 1 base from V and 4 bases from J; junction bases left unmatched: 8. The CDR3 covers 16 residues. The CDR3 here is CASSLMGQGIRETQYF. In DNA form, the CDR3 reads TGTGCCAGCAGCTTGATGGGACAGGGAATTCGAGAGACCCAGTACTTC.

The chain combines TRBV5-1 with TRBJ2-3; 7 bases are shared with TRBD1. Germline lookup yields CDR1 SGHRS and CDR2 YFSETQ. V lost 4 bases and J lost 2; bases outside the gene matches: 10. CDR3 length: 16 residues. CDR3 nucleotide sequence: TGCGCCAGCAGCATAAAAACAGGGGCGATCACAGATACGCAGTATTTT. Translation: CASSIKTGAITDTQYF.

This clonotype was counted only a few times. The genes are TRBV4-2 and TRBJ2-7, with 9 bases matching TRBD1. Germline V gene lookup returns CDR1 LGHNA and CDR2 YNFKEQ. The V and J ends lost 2 bases and 5 bases, in that order; junction bases with no gene match: 4. The CDR3 has 14 amino acids. DNA for the CDR3: TGTGCCAGCAGCCAAAGGGGACAGGGCAACGAGCAGTACTTC. Residues: CASSQRGQGNEQYF.

This clonotype was counted at least ten times. The V and J genes are TRBV6-2 or TRBV6-3 and TRBJ2-4; 8 bases match TRBD2. CDR3 length: 17 residues. V trimming: 5 bases; J trimming: 9 bases; junction bases outside the gene matches: 18. CDR1 MNHEY and CDR2 SVGEGT come from the germline V gene. The CDR3 is CASSRGRAGENQVIQYF. The CDR3 DNA is TGTGCCAGCAGTAGAGGACGAGCGGGGGAGAACCAAGTCATTCAGTACTTC.

The chain is built from TRBV6-5 and TRBJ2-7; D is possibly TRBD1 or TRBD2 (7 bases each). There are 15 residues in the CDR3. V was pared by 2 bases and J by 1 base, with 12 bases between. CDR1 and CDR2 (germline): MNHEY, SVGAGI. The CDR3 sequence is CASSYGQGGSYEQYF. Here the CDR3 DNA reads TGTGCCAGCAGTTACGGGCAGGGGGGGTCCTACGAGCAGTACTTC.

This clonotype was seen repeatedly, ten times or more. V is TRBV18 and J is TRBJ1-4, with no clear D. Germline V gene sequence: CDR1 KGHSH, CDR2 LQKENI. The ends were cut back, 2 bases at V and 0 bases at J, with 10 bases in the middle. The CDR3 length is 16 residues. The CDR3 sequence is CASSPMEFATNEKLFF. The DNA of the CDR3 is TGTGCCAGCTCACCAATGGAGTTTGCAACTAATGAAAAACTGTTTTTT.

This clonotype was seen a handful of times. The V and J genes are TRBV6-1 and TRBJ2-3; D is perhaps TRBD1 or TRBD2 (6 bases each). The CDR3 is 16 amino acids. Germline assignment: CDR1 MNHNS and CDR2 SASEGT. V dropped 0 bases and J dropped 2 bases, with 12 bases sitting between them. CDR3 nucleotides: TGTGCCAGCAGTGAAGCGCCGGGGGCCGACACAGATACGCAGTATTTT. Its translation: CASSEAPGADTDTQYF.

This chain uses TRBV18 with TRBJ1-1; unclear D gene. V lost 5 bases and J 4 bases, leaving 11 bases between the germline ends. Germline CDR1 reads KGHSH; CDR2 reads LQKENI. CDR3 length: 13 amino acids. Here the CDR3 DNA reads TGTGCCAGCTCAAGGGAGGGATCCACTGAAGCTTTCTTT. It codes for CASSREGSTEAFF.

This clonotype was detected a few times. The CDR3 region has the DNA TGTGCCACCAAACAAGGACCTGCGAACACCGGGGAGCTGTTTTTT. Its translation: CATKQGPANTGELFF. V is TRBV6-1 and J is TRBJ2-2; D is unresolved. Per the germline V gene, CDR1 is MNHNS and CDR2 is SASEGT. There are 15 residues in the CDR3. V was trimmed by 10 bases and J by 0 bases, leaving 15 bases between them.

This clonotype was seen a few times. This chain links TRBV29-1 with TRBJ2-3; 7 nucleotides agree with TRBD2. With 2 bases clipped from V and 4 bases from J, the junction kept 6 bases outside the gene matches. Germline V gives CDR1 SQVTM, CDR2 ANQGSEA. This CDR3 is built from 14 residues. The CDR3 DNA follows: TGCAGCGTTGAAACTAGCGTGGGTTCAGATACGCAGTATTTT. Translation gives CSVETSVGSDTQYF.

This clonotype was observed at least ten times. The rearrangement joins TRBV29-1 to TRBJ1-2, with D possibly being TRBD1 (5 bases). The CDR3 has 14 residues. V lost 4 bases and J lost 2, with 14 bases in between. Germline V gene lookup returns CDR1 SQVTM and CDR2 ANQGSEA. CDR3 nucleotides: TGCAGCGTTGCGTCGGGGGACCTAAACTATGGCTACACCTTC. Translating gives CSVASGDLNYGYTF.

This clonotype was seen only a few times. The chain employs TRBV5-1 and TRBJ2-7; the D is unclear. V was shortened by 1 base and J by 1 base, with 9 bases between the two germline ends. CDR3 length: 14 residues. Germline CDR1 SGHRS, CDR2 YFSETQ. The CDR3 loop reads CASSLNGGSYEQYF. CDR3 coding DNA: TGCGCCAGCAGCTTGAATGGCGGTTCCTACGAGCAGTACTTC.

DNA of the CDR3: TGTGCCAGCAGTTCCCTAGGGTCCGACACTGAAGCTTTCTTT. It translates to CASSSLGSDTEAFF. The chain combines TRBV12-3 or TRBV12-4 with TRBJ1-1; the D is unclear. This CDR3 is 14 amino acids long. V shed 4 bases and J shed 3 bases, with 12 bases lying between them.

Many counts were recorded for this clonotype. V and J are TRBV25-1 and TRBJ2-7; no clear D gene. Trimming shortened V by 5 bases and J by 1 base, and 6 bases separated the two germline ends. The CDR3 sequence is 12 residues long. Germline loops: CDR1 MGHDK, CDR2 SYGVNS. For the CDR3, the DNA is TGTGCCAGCAGTATAGTATCCTACGAGCAGTACTTC. Translation: CASSIVSYEQYF.

This chain joins TRBV15 and TRBJ1-3, with 8 positions matching TRBD1. The ends lost 6 bases at V and 2 bases at J; junction bases unmatched: 6. Germline V gene data show CDR1 as LNHNV and CDR2 as YYDKDF (reference sequence). This CDR3 has 15 residues. The CDR3 DNA reads as TGTGCCACCAGTCAACAGGGGGACACTGGAAACACCATATATTTT. Encoded protein: CATSQQGDTGNTIYF. Drawing the rest from reference TRBV15 and TRBJ1-3, the complete variable domain is DAMVIQNPRYQVTQFGKPVTLSCSQTLNHNVMYWYQQKSSQAPKLLFHYYDKDFNNEADTPDNFQSRRPNTSFCFLDIRSPGLGDTAMYLCATSQQGDTGNTIYFGEGSWLTVV.

V usage is TRBV10-3 and J usage is TRBJ2-5; 8 nucleotides agree with TRBD2. In germline, CDR1 is ENHRY, CDR2 SYGVKD. CDR3 length equals 15 residues. V lost 4 bases, J lost 1 base, and 5 bases stayed unmatched. CDR3 bases: TGTGCCATCAGTGTGAGCGGGGGAACCCAAGAGACCCAGTACTTC. It is translated as CAISVSGGTQETQYF.

This clonotype was seen a handful of times. The V gene is TRBV29-1, the J gene TRBJ1-4, with D perhaps TRBD1 (6 bases). Trimming stripped 2 bases from V and 13 bases from J, with 11 bases between. Germline loops: CDR1 SQVTM, CDR2 ANQGSEA. The CDR3 spans 11 residues. CDR3 DNA sequence: TGCAGCGTTGAAACAGGGAAAAGACTGTTTTTT. Protein sequence: CSVETGKRLFF.

This clonotype appeared many times. The chain's CDR3 is CASSPEADTQYF. The CDR3 DNA reads TGCGCCAGCAGCCCCGAGGCGGATACGCAGTATTTT. This chain uses TRBV5-1 with TRBJ2-3; D is ambiguous. This CDR3 spans 12 amino acids. Germline lookup yields CDR1 SGHRS and CDR2 YFSETQ. V was clipped by 4 bases and J by 6 bases, with 9 bases between them.

This clonotype showed up many times. The chain has TRBV5-1 and TRBJ2-3, with 11 bases that match TRBD2. CDR1 SGHRS and CDR2 YFSETQ come from the germline V gene. The CDR3 totals 15 residues. V was pared by 4 bases and J by 6 bases, with 7 bases of the junction left unmatched. The CDR3 DNA reads as TGCGCCAGCAGCACCGGACGACTAGCGGGGGATACGCAGTATTTT. Translating it yields CASSTGRLAGDTQYF. Filled out from reference TRBV5-1 and TRBJ2-3, the complete variable domain reads KAGVTQTPRYLIKTRGQQVTLSCSPISGHRSVSWYQQTPGQGLQFLFEYFSETQRNKGNFPGRFSGRQFSNSRSEMNVSTLELGDSALYLCASSTGRLAGDTQYFGPGTRLTVL.